One T cell receptor beta chain is described in this entry. Here immunoSEQ multiplex PCR was the method, and the copy in TCRdb shows in-frame clones only, minus some. There are around 2.1 million clones in the sample; roughly 91% occur only once, and roughly 1.7% lies in the top ten. This specimen belongs to a study of shared clonotypes between healthy human individuals. As defined, naive CD8 cells were CD45RO-negative and positively selected for CCR7, with terminally differentiated effector memory CD45RA+ cells excluded. Trimming removed 4 bases at V and 1 base at J, with 13 bases between. The CDR3 covers 14 residues. CDR1 and CDR2 (germline): GTSNPN, SVGIG (reference sequence).

V and J are TRBV30 and TRBJ1-1; D not resolved. This sequence was found in a man aged 18 to 35 in good health. Some clones in this sample may be carry-over from other donors' samples. The sample consisted of naive CD8+ T cells from PBMCs. The CDR3 is CAWIFFGSNTEAFF. In DNA form, the CDR3 reads TGTGCCTGGATTTTCTTTGGTTCGAACACTGAAGCTTTCTTT. Complete variable domain (other parts from reference TRBV30 and TRBJ1-1): SQTIHQWPATLVQPVGSPLSLECTVEGTSNPNLYWYRQAAGRGLQLLFYSVGIGQISSEVPQNLSASRPQDRQFILSSKKLLLSDSGFYLCAWIFFGSNTEAFFGQGTRLTVV.